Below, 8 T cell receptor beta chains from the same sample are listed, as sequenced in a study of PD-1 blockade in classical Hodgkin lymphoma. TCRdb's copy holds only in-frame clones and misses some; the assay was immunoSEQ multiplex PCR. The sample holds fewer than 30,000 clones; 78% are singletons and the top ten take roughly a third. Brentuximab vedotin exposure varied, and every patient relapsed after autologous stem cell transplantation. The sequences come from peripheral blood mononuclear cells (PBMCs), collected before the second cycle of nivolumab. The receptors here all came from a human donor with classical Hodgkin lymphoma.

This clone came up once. The CDR3 DNA reads as TGTGCCAGCAGCACCCCCCGCGATAGGGGACCGGAGACCCAGTACTTC. Protein sequence: CASSTPRDRGPETQYF. V and J are TRBV5-4 and TRBJ2-5, with D perhaps being TRBD1 or TRBD2 (5 bases each). The V and J ends lost 4 bases and 5 bases respectively, with 21 bases between them. Per germline, CDR1 SGHNT and CDR2 YYREEE (reference sequence). The CDR3 has 16 amino acids. Full variable domain (outside the CDR3, taken from reference TRBV5-4 and TRBJ2-5): ETGVTQSPTHLIKTRGQQVTLRCSSQSGHNTVSWYQQALGQGPQFIFQYYREEENGRGNFPPRFSGLQFPNYSSELNVNALELDDSALYLCASSTPRDRGPETQYFGPGTRLLVL.

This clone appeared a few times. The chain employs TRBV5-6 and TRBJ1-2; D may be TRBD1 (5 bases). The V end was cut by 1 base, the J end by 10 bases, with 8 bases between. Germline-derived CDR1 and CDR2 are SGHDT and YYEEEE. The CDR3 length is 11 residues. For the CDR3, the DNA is TGTGCCAGCAGCTTGATACAGGCCTACACCTTC. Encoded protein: CASSLIQAYTF.

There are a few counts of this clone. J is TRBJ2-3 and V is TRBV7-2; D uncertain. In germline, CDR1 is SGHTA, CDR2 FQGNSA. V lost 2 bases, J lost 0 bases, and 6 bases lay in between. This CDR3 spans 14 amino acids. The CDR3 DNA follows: TGTGCCAGCAGCTTAATTGCTAGCACAGATACGCAGTATTTT. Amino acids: CASSLIASTDTQYF.

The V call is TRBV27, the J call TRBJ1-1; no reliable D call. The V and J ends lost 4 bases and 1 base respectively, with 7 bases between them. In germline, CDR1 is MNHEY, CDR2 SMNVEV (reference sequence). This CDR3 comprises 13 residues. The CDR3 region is CASSWYRNTEAFF. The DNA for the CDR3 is TGTGCCAGCAGTTGGTACAGGAACACTGAAGCTTTCTTT.

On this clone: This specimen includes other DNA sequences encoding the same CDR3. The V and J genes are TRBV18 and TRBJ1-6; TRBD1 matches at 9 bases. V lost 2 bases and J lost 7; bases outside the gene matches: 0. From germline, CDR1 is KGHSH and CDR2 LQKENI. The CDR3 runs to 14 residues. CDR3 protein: CASSPGQGNSPLHF. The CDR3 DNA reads TGTGCCAGCTCACCAGGACAGGGGAATTCACCCCTCCACTTT.

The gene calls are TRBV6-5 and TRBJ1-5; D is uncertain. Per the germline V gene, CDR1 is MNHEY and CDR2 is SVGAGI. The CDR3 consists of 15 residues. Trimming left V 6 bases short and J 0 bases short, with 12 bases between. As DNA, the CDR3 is TGTGCCAGCAGATTAGACGGTGGTAGCAATCAGCCCCAGCATTTT. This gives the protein CASRLDGGSNQPQHF.

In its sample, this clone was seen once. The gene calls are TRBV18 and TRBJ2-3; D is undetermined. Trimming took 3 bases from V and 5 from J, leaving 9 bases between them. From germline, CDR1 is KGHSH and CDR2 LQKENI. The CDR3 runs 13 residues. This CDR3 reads CASSPIKKDTQYF. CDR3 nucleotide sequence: TGTGCCAGCTCACCGATCAAGAAAGATACGCAGTATTTT.

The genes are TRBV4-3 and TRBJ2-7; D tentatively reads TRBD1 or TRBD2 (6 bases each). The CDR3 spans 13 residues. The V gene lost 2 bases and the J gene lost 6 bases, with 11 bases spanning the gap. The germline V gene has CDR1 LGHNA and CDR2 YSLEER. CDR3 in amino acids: CASSQIQGGEQYF. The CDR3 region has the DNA TGCGCCAGCAGCCAAATACAGGGAGGCGAGCAGTACTTC.